This T cell receptor beta chain is drawn from a study of response to subunit inactivated influenza vaccine. TCRdb processed the RT-PCR reads anew with MiXCR; each CDR3 protein has one entry. The sample holds 750,000 to 850,000 distinct CDR3 sequences, 15% to 20% seen once. This CDR3 contains 17 residues. The J segment lost 5 bases and the V segment lost 1 base, leaving 8 bases of the junction unmatched. Germline CDR1 reads SGHTS; CDR2 reads YDEGEE. Points from the study as a whole: The study's authors posited that every seasonal influenza vaccination enlists few new T cells.

In regard to this clonotype: Its antigen is still unknown.

V usage is TRBV5-8 and J usage is TRBJ2-7; 14 nucleotides line up with TRBD2. The receptor was isolated from a man between 45 and 60 years old who received an inactivated influenza vaccine. The sample here was PBMCs from blood, taken 5 days after vaccination. CDR3 sequence: CASSLYHRTSGRNEQYF. CDR3 DNA: TGTGCCAGCAGCTTGTACCACCGGACTAGCGGGAGGAACGAGCAGTACTTC.